This T cell receptor beta chain was observed in a study of vaccination effects on CD4 cells after COVID-19. Whole-study results and caveats: Clones from infection and from vaccination both contracted markedly late after vaccination.

The method was immunoSEQ multiplex PCR; TCRdb's version includes in-frame clones alone and lacks a portion of them. The table lists fewer than 80,000 clones, about 67% of them singletons. ViraFEST used viral peptide pools to expand antigen-specific CD4+ T cells before sequencing. When more than 9 days of culture had elapsed, CD4+ T cells were isolated. Everyone in the study got two shots of either the BNT162b2 or mRNA-1273 vaccine. Absence of prior SARS-CoV-2 infection characterized the vaccine recipients, who showed negative nucleocapsid antibodies. About 2.1 million PBMC were placed in each well, which was supplemented with 10 IU/ml IL-2 and roughly 9 ug/ml peptides. Days 3 and 7 were when half the medium was replaced with IL-2 medium. This clone has more than one count but fewer than ten. Its specificity is unknown. Per the germline V gene, CDR1 is LNHDA and CDR2 is SQIVND (reference sequence). The CDR3 totals 13 residues. The V end lost 4 bases, the J end lost 11 bases, and 15 bases lay between the germline ends.

The sequencing here drew on CD4+ T cells from PBMCs cultured with HCoV-229E spike peptides, taken after COVID-19 vaccination. The gene calls are TRBV19 and TRBJ1-5, with D tentatively TRBD1 (6 bases). This clonotype originated in a human donor who received a COVID-19 vaccine. CDR3 loop: CASSKRGDPAQHF. The CDR3 bases are TGTGCCAGTAGTAAGAGGGGGGATCCAGCCCAGCATTTT.